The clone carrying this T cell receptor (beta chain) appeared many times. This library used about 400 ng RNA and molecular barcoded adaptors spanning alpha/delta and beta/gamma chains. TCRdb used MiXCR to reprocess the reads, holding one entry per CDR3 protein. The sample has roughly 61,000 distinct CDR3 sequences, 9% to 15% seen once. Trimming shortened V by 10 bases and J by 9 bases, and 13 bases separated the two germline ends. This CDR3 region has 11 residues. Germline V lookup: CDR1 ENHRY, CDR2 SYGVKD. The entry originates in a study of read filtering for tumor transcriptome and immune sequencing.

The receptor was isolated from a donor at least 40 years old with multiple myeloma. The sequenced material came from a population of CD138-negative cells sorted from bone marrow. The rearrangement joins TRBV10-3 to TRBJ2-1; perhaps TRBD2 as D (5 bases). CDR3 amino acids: CATADEGEQFF. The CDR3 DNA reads TGTGCCACCGCAGATGAGGGTGAGCAGTTCTTC.